One sample yielded the 11 T cell receptor beta chains listed below, sequenced in a study of cytomegalovirus exposure and HLA in healthy donors. In the PCR, 60 Vbeta and 13 Jbeta primers were used. Here immunoSEQ multiplex PCR was the method, and the copy in TCRdb shows in-frame clones only, minus some. The table records over 200,000 clones, roughly 70% of them present only once. The sequenced material came from PBMCs. These TCRs come from a woman in her thirties in good health and CMV-seronegative.

In regard to this clone: The same CDR3 arises from other DNA sequences in this sample as well. This chain connects TRBV7-3 to TRBJ2-5; 7 bases fit TRBD2. The CDR3 contains 13 residues. The germline V gene has CDR1 SGHTA and CDR2 FQGTGA. V was clipped by 6 bases and J by 3 bases; unmatched bases: 4. The CDR3 nucleotides are TGTGCCAGCAGTTTCGCGGGAGAAGAGACCCAGTACTTC. Its protein is CASSFAGEETQYF.

The CDR3 coding sequence is TGTGCCTGGACCCCGGGACTAAGCACCGGGGAGCTGTTTTTT. Amino acid sequence: CAWTPGLSTGELFF. V is TRBV30 and J is TRBJ2-2, with 7 bases fitting TRBD2. CDR3 size: 14 residues. J lost 4 bases, V lost 4 bases, and 6 bases had no gene match. Germline V gives CDR1 GTSNPN, CDR2 SVGIG (reference sequence).

V and J are TRBV6-5 and TRBJ1-5; perhaps TRBD1 as D (5 bases). Trimming removed 6 bases at V and 5 bases at J, with 17 bases between. The CDR3 extends over 15 amino acids. Germline CDR1 and CDR2: MNHEY and SVGAGI. CDR3 amino acids: CASRSRGYWDQPQHF. The CDR3 coding sequence is TGTGCCAGCAGATCTCGGGGGTATTGGGATCAGCCCCAGCATTTT.

The chain is built from TRBV6-6 and TRBJ2-2; the match to TRBD2 covers 7 bases. This CDR3 spans 15 amino acids. Germline CDR1 reads MNHNY; CDR2 reads SVGAGI (reference sequence). Germline trimming cut 8 bases from V and 3 bases from J; bases unmatched to any gene: 9. The CDR3 nucleotides read TGTGCCAGCTCCTTCGGTGGGGGGGACACCGGGGAGCTGTTTTTT. Translated, it gives CASSFGGGDTGELFF.

The chain carries TRBV18 and TRBJ2-7; unclear D gene. CDR1 and CDR2 from the germline V gene are KGHSH and LQKENI. The CDR3 covers 12 residues. Trimming removed 2 bases at V and 5 bases at J, with 7 bases between. CDR3 sequence: CASSPSDNEQYF. In nucleotides, the CDR3 is TGTGCCAGCTCACCAAGCGATAACGAGCAGTACTTC.

The V call is TRBV5-6, the J call TRBJ1-4, with a tentative D call TRBD1 (6 bases). The CDR3 extends over 14 amino acids. Germline CDR1 is SGHDT and CDR2 is YYEEEE. Trimming took 4 bases from V and 5 from J, leaving 12 bases between them. CDR3 DNA: TGTGCCAGCAGCCCGGGGGGGGCCAATGAAAAACTGTTTTTT. It is translated as CASSPGGANEKLFF.

The V call is TRBV5-4, the J call TRBJ1-2, with D tentatively TRBD1 (6 bases). CDR1 is SGHNT, CDR2 YYREEE, per germline (reference sequence). The V end was cut by 7 bases, the J end by 8 bases, with 9 bases between. This CDR3 is built from 10 residues. The CDR3 loop reads CASGGSGYTF. The CDR3 DNA reads TGTGCCAGCGGGGGCTCCGGCTACACCTTC.

The chain employs TRBV7-8 and TRBJ1-5, with 8 bases matching TRBD1. The germline CDR1 and CDR2 sequences are SGHVS and FQNEAQ. The CDR3 spans 16 residues. J was trimmed by 2 bases and V by 4 bases; bases with no gene match: 7. The CDR3 region is CASSSDRGLGNQPQHF. CDR3 nucleotide sequence: TGTGCCAGCAGCTCCGACAGGGGACTTGGCAATCAGCCCCAGCATTTT.

This clone was observed once. The CDR3 sequence is CASSYFRQATNEKLFF. CDR3 in DNA: TGTGCCAGCAGTTACTTCAGGCAGGCAACTAATGAAAAACTGTTTTTT. The chain has TRBV6-5 and TRBJ1-4; D gene unclear. This CDR3 has 16 amino acids. The germline CDR1 and CDR2 sequences are MNHEY and SVGAGI. The V gene lost 1 base and the J gene lost 0 bases, with 9 bases spanning the gap.

Points on this clone: This sample includes further DNA sequences coding for the same CDR3. The V and J genes are TRBV4-1 and TRBJ2-7, with D unresolved. The CDR3 has 12 residues. The germline V and J ends were trimmed by 0 bases and 7 bases, with 7 bases remaining between them. Germline V gene sequence: CDR1 MGHRA, CDR2 YSYEKL. The DNA for the CDR3 is TGCGCCAGCAGCCAAGATGCACGGGAGCAGTACTTC. Amino acid sequence: CASSQDAREQYF.

The chain carries TRBV15 and TRBJ1-4, with TRBD1 as a possible D gene (5 bases). The CDR3 contains 15 residues. From germline, CDR1 is LNHNV and CDR2 YYDKDF (reference sequence). Trimming shortened V by 5 bases and J by 7 bases, and 17 bases separated the two germline ends. CDR3: CATSWGLGNPEKLFF. CDR3 bases: TGTGCCACCAGCTGGGGCCTTGGGAATCCTGAAAAACTGTTTTTT.